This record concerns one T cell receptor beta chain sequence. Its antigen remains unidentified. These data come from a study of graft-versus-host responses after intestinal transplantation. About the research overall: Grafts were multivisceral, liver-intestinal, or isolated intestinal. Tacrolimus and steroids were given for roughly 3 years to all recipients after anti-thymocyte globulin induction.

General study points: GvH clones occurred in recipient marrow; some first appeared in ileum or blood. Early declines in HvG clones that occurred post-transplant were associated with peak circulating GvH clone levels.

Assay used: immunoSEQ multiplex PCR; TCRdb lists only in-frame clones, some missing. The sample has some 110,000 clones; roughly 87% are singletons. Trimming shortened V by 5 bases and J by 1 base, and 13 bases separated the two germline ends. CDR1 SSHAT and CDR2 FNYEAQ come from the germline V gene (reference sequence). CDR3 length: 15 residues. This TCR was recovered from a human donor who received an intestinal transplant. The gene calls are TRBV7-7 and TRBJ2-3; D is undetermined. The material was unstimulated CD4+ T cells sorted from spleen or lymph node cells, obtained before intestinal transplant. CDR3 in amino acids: CASSPGGPRTDTQYF. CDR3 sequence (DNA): TGTGCCAGCAGCCCGGGTGGACCACGCACAGATACGCAGTATTTT. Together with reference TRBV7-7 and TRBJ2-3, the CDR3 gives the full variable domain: GAGVSQSPRYKVTKRGQDVTLRCDPISSHATLYWYQQALGQGPEFLTYFNYEAQPDKSGLPSDRFSAERPEGSISTLTIQRTEQRDSAMYRCASSPGGPRTDTQYFGPGTRLTVL.